The source of this T cell receptor beta chain is a study of T-cell reconstitution after alpha-beta-depleted transplantation in children. Unique molecular identifiers were used in preparing the TCRbeta library. TCRdb passed the PCR reads through MiXCR, listing each CDR3 protein once. The top ten clones hold 1.1% of a sample with about 640,000 distinct CDR3 sequences, roughly 17% of them seen once. This clonotype was detected many times. A read error may produce the germline difference seen at one junction end. Germline V gene sequence: CDR1 MNHEY, CDR2 SMNVEV (reference sequence). This CDR3 is 16 amino acids long.

The source of this sequence is a human donor who donated a stem cell graft to a child with acute myeloid leukemia. The sequenced sample was PBMCs from the stem cell graft donor, obtained from the stem cell graft. The J gene is TRBJ2-7, the V gene TRBV27, with D possibly being TRBD2 (6 bases). This chain's CDR3 is CANSQDRGRGSYEQYF. CDR3 DNA: TGTGCCAACAGTCAGGATCGGGGGAGAGGGTCCTACGAGCAGTACTTC.